The 23 T cell receptor beta chains listed next were all sequenced from one sample in a study of shared clonotypes between healthy human individuals. Sequencing was performed with immunoSEQ multiplex PCR; in TCRdb, only in-frame clones are kept and a portion is missing. The sample lists 450,000 to 500,000 clones; more than 65% were seen once. The sample was PBMCs. The origin of the receptors is a middle-aged woman in good health. Some clones in this sample may be carry-over from other donors' samples.

The chain has TRBV7-6 and TRBJ2-5; a possible D gene is TRBD2 (5 bases). In germline, CDR1 is SGHVS, CDR2 FNYEAQ. The CDR3 is 13 residues long. V shed 5 bases and J shed 1 base, with 8 bases lying between them. CDR3 amino acids: CASSERSQETQYF. The CDR3 DNA is TGTGCCAGCAGCGAGCGGAGCCAAGAGACCCAGTACTTC.

The genes are TRBV4-1 and TRBJ1-2, with 7 bases aligning to TRBD1. CDR1 and CDR2 (germline): MGHRA, YSYEKL. The V and J ends lost 1 base and 7 bases, in that order; junction bases with no gene match: 6. The length of the CDR3 is 14 residues. CDR3 sequence: CASSQADRVGGYTF. The CDR3 bases are TGCGCCAGCAGCCAAGCAGACAGGGTGGGTGGCTACACCTTC.

The chain joins TRBV10-3 to TRBJ1-3; a weak D match, TRBD1 (5 bases). V lost 0 bases and J lost 2, with 14 bases in between. Germline V CDR1 and CDR2: ENHRY, SYGVKD. There are 17 residues in the CDR3. The CDR3 spells CAISESRGTGTGNTIYF. In DNA, the CDR3 is TGTGCCATCAGTGAGTCGCGCGGGACGGGCACTGGAAACACCATATATTTT.

Note on this clone: A read error is likely here: a far larger clone is one base away. The chain combines TRBV2 with TRBJ2-3; D gene ambiguous. This CDR3 has 14 residues. Germline V gene lookup returns CDR1 SNHLY and CDR2 FYNNEI. V gave up 6 bases and J gave up 4 bases, with 14 bases separating them. The CDR3 region is CASRDVFESDTQYF. CDR3 DNA sequence: TGTGCCAGCAGAGACGTTTTCGAGTCAGATACGCAGTATTTT.

This chain uses TRBV5-4 with TRBJ2-7; 8 nucleotides line up with TRBD1. With V trimmed by 5 bases and J by 6 bases, 4 bases remained unmatched. Germline V gives CDR1 SGHNT, CDR2 YYREEE (reference sequence). This CDR3 has 12 residues. CDR3 in DNA: TGTGCCAGCAGTACTGACAGGGGCGAGCAGTACTTC. Protein: CASSTDRGEQYF.

The gene calls are TRBV4-3 and TRBJ1-4; 11 bases map to TRBD1. In germline, CDR1 is LGHNA, CDR2 YSLEER. The CDR3 totals 16 residues. V lost 7 bases, J lost 11 bases, and 15 bases stayed unmatched. CDR3 DNA sequence: TGCGCCAGCAACCGGGACAGGGGGTCTTCGATCGGGAAACTGTTTTTT. Amino acids: CASNRDRGSSIGKLFF.

This clone was recorded only once. The rearrangement joins TRBV29-1 to TRBJ2-2, with D perhaps matching TRBD1 or TRBD2 (6 bases each). The CDR3 is 16 residues long. The germline V gene has CDR1 SQVTM and CDR2 ANQGSEA. Trimming took 6 bases from V and 7 from J, leaving 24 bases between them. The CDR3 loop reads CSVSLQEGDNSGELFF. The CDR3 DNA reads as TGCAGCGTGAGTCTACAGGAGGGGGATAATAGCGGGGAGCTGTTTTTT.

As regards this clone: A far larger clone is just one base off, so this is likely a read error. Other DNA sequences in this specimen translate into the identical CDR3. The rearrangement links TRBV5-1 to TRBJ2-7, with TRBD2 as a possible D gene (5 bases). The CDR3 sequence is 15 residues long. V dropped 0 bases and J dropped 2 bases, with 12 bases sitting between them. Germline-derived CDR1 and CDR2 are SGHRS and YFSETQ. The CDR3 here is CASSLGAGETYEQYF. The CDR3 region has the DNA TGCGCCAGCAGCTTGGGGGCGGGCGAGACCTACGAGCAGTACTTC.

The chain carries TRBV29-1 and TRBJ1-5, with 7 nucleotides matching TRBD1. The CDR3 is 14 residues long. J was trimmed by 5 bases and V by 4 bases; bases with no gene match: 8. In germline, CDR1 is SQVTM, CDR2 ANQGSEA. The CDR3 DNA follows: TGCAGCGTTGCCCTGACAGGGCGGGATCAGCCCCAGCATTTT. Protein sequence: CSVALTGRDQPQHF.

Comments on this clone: A much larger clone differs by one base, so this may be a read error. The V gene is TRBV7-3, the J gene TRBJ2-3, with 14 positions matching TRBD2. Germline CDR1 SGHTA, CDR2 FQGTGA. V lost 5 bases to trimming and J lost 2 bases; unmatched junction nucleotides: 3. This CDR3 is built from 16 residues. CDR3 DNA sequence: TGTGCCAGCAGCCCGGGACTAGCGGGGGTCACAGATACGCAGTATTTT. Amino acid sequence: CASSPGLAGVTDTQYF.

The chain links TRBV19 to TRBJ1-4; 7 bases agree with TRBD1. CDR3 length: 15 residues. V shed 7 bases and J 1 base; nucleotides not matched to a gene: 6. CDR1 and CDR2 (germline): LNHDA, SQIVND (reference sequence). The chain's CDR3 is CASTDTGVTNEKLFF. CDR3 DNA sequence: TGTGCCAGTACCGACACAGGGGTAACTAATGAAAAACTGTTTTTT.

This clone was seen only a few times. This rearrangement joins TRBV5-6 to TRBJ1-1, with a tentative D call TRBD1 (6 bases). The CDR3 sequence is 16 residues long. Germline V gene sequence: CDR1 SGHDT, CDR2 YYEEEE. Trimming pared 4 bases from V and 1 base from J, leaving 17 bases between. The CDR3 reads CASSTTHRVRNTEAFF. CDR3 DNA sequence: TGTGCCAGCAGCACAACCCACAGGGTTAGGAACACTGAAGCTTTCTTT.

The V gene is TRBV6-1, the J gene TRBJ2-3; D unclear. Germline V gene sequence: CDR1 MNHNS, CDR2 SASEGT. The CDR3 sequence is 13 residues long. The ends were cut back, 4 bases at V and 5 bases at J, with 10 bases in the middle. CDR3 in amino acids: CASSAGSGDTQYF. For the CDR3, the DNA is TGTGCCAGCAGTGCCGGGTCCGGAGATACGCAGTATTTT.

V gene TRBV4-3 combines with J gene TRBJ1-2; D uncertain. Germline V gene sequence: CDR1 LGHNA, CDR2 YSLEER. V dropped 0 bases and J dropped 4 bases, with 15 bases sitting between them. The CDR3 length is 16 residues. The chain's CDR3 is CASSQDPGSRVYGYTF. The CDR3 nucleotides read TGCGCCAGCAGCCAAGATCCCGGGAGTCGCGTCTATGGCTACACCTTC.

This CDR3 reads CASRPPGQGNPQHF. DNA for the CDR3: TGTGCCAGCAGACCACCGGGACAGGGAAACCCCCAGCATTTT. V usage is TRBV28 and J usage is TRBJ1-5; 9 positions agree with TRBD1. The CDR3 sequence is 14 residues long. The V gene end was trimmed by 6 bases and the J gene end by 10 bases; junction bases not matched to a gene: 10. The germline gives CDR1 MDHEN, CDR2 SYDVKM.

The sample holds one count of this clone. V and J are TRBV9 and TRBJ1-4, with a tentative D call TRBD1 (5 bases). This CDR3 has 15 residues. Germline loops: CDR1 SGDLS, CDR2 YYNGEE. V lost 4 bases to trimming and J lost 3 bases, with 13 bases between them. This CDR3 is CASSRSRDPNEKLFF. The CDR3 region has the DNA TGTGCCAGCAGCCGCTCTCGGGACCCTAATGAAAAACTGTTTTTT.

With regard to this clone: Other DNA sequences within the sample encode an identical CDR3. CDR3 sequence reads: CASSPEENTEAFF. DNA for the CDR3: TGTGCCAGCAGTCCAGAAGAGAACACTGAAGCTTTCTTT. V and J are TRBV6-4 and TRBJ1-1, with unresolved D. V was shortened by 5 bases and J by 1 base, with 8 bases between the two germline ends. Germline V gives CDR1 MRHNA, CDR2 SNTAGT. The CDR3 has 13 amino acids.

The chain employs TRBV7-2 and TRBJ2-7; 9 bases map to TRBD2. The germline V gene encodes CDR1 SGHTA and CDR2 FQGNSA. The CDR3 is made up of 15 amino acids. J gave up 0 bases and V 5 bases, and 5 bases lay outside the gene matches. The CDR3 nucleotides are TGTGCCAGCAGCCCCGGACTAGCGTACTCCTACGAGCAGTACTTC. Its translation is CASSPGLAYSYEQYF.

The rearrangement joins TRBV7-2 to TRBJ1-5; 10 bases agree with TRBD1. The CDR3 totals 14 residues. Germline V gives CDR1 SGHTA, CDR2 FQGNSA. J was trimmed by 7 bases and V by 5 bases; bases with no gene match: 5. The CDR3 reads CASSRQGAYQPQHF. The CDR3 DNA reads as TGTGCCAGCAGCCGACAGGGGGCGTACCAGCCCCAGCATTTT.

The rearrangement joins TRBV7-3 to TRBJ2-1; TRBD2 agrees at 16 bases. The CDR3 consists of 16 residues. The germline gives CDR1 SGHTA, CDR2 FQGTGA. V shed 5 bases and J 10 bases; nucleotides not matched to a gene: 8. CDR3 loop: CASSPGTSGRALEQFF. The CDR3 nucleotides read TGTGCCAGCAGCCCGGGGACTAGCGGGAGGGCACTAGAGCAGTTCTTC.

The chain recombines TRBV7-2 with TRBJ1-1; TRBD1 might be the D (6 bases). The germline gives CDR1 SGHTA, CDR2 FQGNSA. V lost 4 bases and J 3 bases, leaving 15 bases between the germline ends. The CDR3 is 15 residues long. In DNA, the CDR3 is TGTGCCAGCAGCTATACCGGGACATTGCACACTGAAGCTTTCTTT. As protein: CASSYTGTLHTEAFF.

This chain links TRBV6-9 with TRBJ2-5, with TRBD2 identical over 9 bases. CDR1 is MNHGY, CDR2 SVAAGI, per germline. This CDR3 contains 15 residues. The V segment lost 0 bases and the J segment 5 bases; nucleotides outside the gene matches: 4. CDR3 in amino acids: CASSYSSGSGETQYF. In DNA form, the CDR3 reads TGTGCCAGCAGTTATTCTAGCGGGAGCGGGGAGACCCAGTACTTC.

Comments on this clone: With only one base between it and a far larger clone, this is likely a read error. The same CDR3 is also encoded by other DNA sequences in this sample. The J gene is TRBJ1-1, the V gene TRBV7-2; D is undetermined. This CDR3 is built from 12 residues. The germline gives CDR1 SGHTA, CDR2 FQGNSA. The CDR3 loop reads CASSPSITEAFF. CDR3 in DNA: TGTGCCAGCAGCCCCTCGATCACTGAGGCTTTCTTT.